In this sample, the clone carrying this T cell receptor beta chain turned up many times. Losses at the gene ends were 6 bases for V and 8 bases for J; bases not matched to a gene: 2. The CDR3 has 14 residues. CDR1 is SNHLY and CDR2 is FYNNEI in the germline V gene. TCR alpha and beta CDR3 regions were amplified from RNA using iRepertoire nested multiplex PCR. Via MiXCR, TCRdb re-called the multiplex PCR reads, giving one row per CDR3 protein. The sample records about 89,000 distinct CDR3 sequences, around a quarter being singletons. This sample was included in a study of glioma-infiltrating T cells. The sequence was obtained from a human donor with low-grade glioma or glioblastoma, undergoing nonglioma brain surgery, or in good health (not recorded which). The sequenced material came from glioma tissue, nonneoplastic brain tissue, or PBMCs (not recorded which). V and J are TRBV2 and TRBJ1-6, with 12 positions matching TRBD1. The CDR3 spells CASSGTGGYSPLHF. The CDR3 nucleotides are TGTGCCAGCAGCGGGACAGGGGGCTATTCACCCCTCCACTTT.